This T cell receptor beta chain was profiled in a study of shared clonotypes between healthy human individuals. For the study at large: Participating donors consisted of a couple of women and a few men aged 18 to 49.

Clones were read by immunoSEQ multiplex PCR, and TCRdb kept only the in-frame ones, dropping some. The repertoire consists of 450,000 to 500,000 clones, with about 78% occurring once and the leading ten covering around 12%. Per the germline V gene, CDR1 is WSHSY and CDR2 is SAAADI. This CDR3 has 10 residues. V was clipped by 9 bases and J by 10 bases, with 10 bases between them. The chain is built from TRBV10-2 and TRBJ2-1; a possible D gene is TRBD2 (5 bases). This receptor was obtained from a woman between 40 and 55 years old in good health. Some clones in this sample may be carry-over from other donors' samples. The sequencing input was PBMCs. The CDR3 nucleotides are TGCGCCAGACTAGTCCGGGAGCAGTTCTTC. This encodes CARLVREQFF.